Following are 19 T cell receptor beta chains from one sample sequenced in a study of OX40 agonist ivuxolimab in advanced cancers. Sequenced by immunoSEQ multiplex PCR; TCRdb stores in-frame clones only, minus some. The table has around 70,000 clones, less than 85% seen once. The sample consisted of CD4+ or CD8+ T cells sorted from blood, taken in a trial of the OX40 agonist ivuxolimab. Source of these receptors: an adult with an advanced solid tumor such as melanoma, head and neck, liver or kidney cancer.

This clone was seen just once. J is TRBJ2-3 and V is TRBV5-1, with D unresolved. This CDR3 has 14 residues. CDR1 is SGHRS, CDR2 YFSETQ, per germline. V gave up 7 bases and J gave up 1 base, with 13 bases separating them. DNA for the CDR3: TGCGCCAGCCAATTAGACCAGGGCACAGATACGCAGTATTTT. This encodes CASQLDQGTDTQYF. Full variable domain (rest looked up from reference TRBV5-1 and TRBJ2-3): KAGVTQTPRYLIKTRGQQVTLSCSPISGHRSVSWYQQTPGQGLQFLFEYFSETQRNKGNFPGRFSGRQFSNSRSEMNVSTLELGDSALYLCASQLDQGTDTQYFGPGTRLTVL.

The chain recombines TRBV25-1 with TRBJ2-7; D unclear. The CDR3 totals 12 residues. Looked up from germline, CDR1 is MGHDK and CDR2 is SYGVNS. V lost 1 base to trimming and J lost 2 bases, with 3 bases between them. CDR3 DNA sequence: TGTGCCAGCAGTGAATCTACCTACGAGCAGTACTTC. Translated: CASSESTYEQYF.

This clone appeared a few times. The chain carries TRBV5-4 and TRBJ1-5; TRBD1 matches 8 bases. The V segment lost 4 bases and the J segment 6 bases; nucleotides outside the gene matches: 9. CDR1 is SGHNT, CDR2 YYREEE, per germline (reference sequence). The CDR3 has 15 residues. CDR3 in amino acids: CASSHGDRRSQPQHF. CDR3 DNA sequence: TGTGCCAGCAGCCACGGGGACAGGAGAAGTCAGCCCCAGCATTTT.

The CDR3 reads CASSESRERNTIYF. CDR3 in DNA: TGTGCCAGCAGTGAATCCAGGGAGAGAAACACCATATATTTT. The rearrangement joins TRBV25-1 to TRBJ1-3; a weak D match, TRBD1 (5 bases). The V gene's germline CDR1 is MGHDK and CDR2 SYGVNS. With 1 base removed from V and 5 bases from J, the gap between germline ends came to 9 bases. CDR3 size: 14 residues.

The chain couples TRBV7-8 to TRBJ2-3, with 8 positions matching TRBD2. Germline lookup yields CDR1 SGHVS and CDR2 FQNEAQ. The CDR3 has 16 amino acids. Germline trimming cut 1 base from V and 0 bases from J; bases unmatched to any gene: 3. As DNA, the CDR3 is TGTGCCAGCAGCTTAGGATCTAGCGGGAGCACAGATACGCAGTATTTT. Translating it yields CASSLGSSGSTDTQYF.

This rearrangement joins TRBV7-9 to TRBJ2-2, with D unclear. V lost 2 bases, J lost 5 bases, and 15 bases lay in between. Per germline, CDR1 SEHNR and CDR2 FQNEAQ (reference sequence). There are 16 residues in the CDR3. The CDR3, as DNA: TGTGCCAGCAGCTTACCCGCAGACTCGCTGACCGGGGAGCTGTTTTTT. It specifies CASSLPADSLTGELFF.

The chain employs TRBV11-3 and TRBJ2-1, with unresolved D. V lost 6 bases, J lost 5 bases, and 11 bases lay in between. The CDR3 loop spans 13 amino acids. Per germline, CDR1 SGHNT and CDR2 YENEEA. CDR3 protein: CASSFPPNNEQFF. The CDR3 DNA is TGTGCCAGCAGTTTTCCGCCTAACAATGAGCAGTTCTTC.

The chain combines TRBV2 with TRBJ2-1, with 10 bases that match TRBD2. Germline CDR1 reads SNHLY; CDR2 reads FYNNEI. J gave up 5 bases and V 1 base, and 2 bases lay outside the gene matches. This CDR3 region has 15 residues. CDR3 DNA sequence: TGTGCCAGCAGTGAAGGGACTAGCGGTGACAATGAGCAGTTCTTC. Amino acids: CASSEGTSGDNEQFF.

The chain carries TRBV4-2 and TRBJ2-2; 9 nucleotides line up with TRBD1. The CDR3 loop spans 17 amino acids. Germline CDR1 reads LGHNA; CDR2 reads YNFKEQ. V trimming: 4 bases; J trimming: 3 bases; junction bases outside the gene matches: 9. The CDR3 protein is CASSLTGTGSDTGELFF. The CDR3 nucleotides read TGTGCCAGCAGCCTCACCGGGACAGGGTCGGACACCGGGGAGCTGTTTTTT.

The chain recombines TRBV7-2 with TRBJ1-3, with TRBD1 matching 10 bases. The V gene's germline CDR1 is SGHTA and CDR2 FQGNSA. V gave up 5 bases and J gave up 1 base; unmatched junction bases: 5. The CDR3 runs to 16 residues. CDR3 sequence: CASSQTGGLSGNTIYF. CDR3 DNA sequence: TGTGCCAGCAGCCAGACAGGGGGCTTGTCTGGAAACACCATATATTTT.

This chain links TRBV6-1 with TRBJ2-1; D gene ambiguous. Trimming left V 4 bases short and J 10 bases short, with 8 bases between. The CDR3 covers 11 residues. Germline V gene data show CDR1 as MNHNS and CDR2 as SASEGT. The CDR3 nucleotides are TGTGCCAGCAGTGGCTTGTGGGAGCAGTTCTTC. Translation gives CASSGLWEQFF.

The genes are TRBV18 and TRBJ2-1; D perhaps matches TRBD1 (5 bases). Per germline, CDR1 KGHSH and CDR2 LQKENI. V shed 6 bases and J shed 0 bases, with 15 bases lying between them. The CDR3 has 16 amino acids. In nucleotides, the CDR3 is TGTGCCAGCTCCGATCAAGGGGCAAGCTCCTACAATGAGCAGTTCTTC. Translating gives CASSDQGASSYNEQFF.

J is TRBJ1-2 and V is TRBV6-6, with 9 bases matching TRBD1. This CDR3 contains 13 residues. J lost 8 bases, V lost 7 bases, and 8 bases had no gene match. CDR1 MNHNY and CDR2 SVGAGI come from the germline V gene (reference sequence). The CDR3 DNA follows: TGTGCCAGCAACCCCGGGACAGGGTACGGCTACACCTTC. Protein: CASNPGTGYGYTF.

J is TRBJ1-2 and V is TRBV12-5; D is unclear. This CDR3 comprises 13 residues. V was pared by 6 bases and J by 7 bases, with 15 bases between. The germline gives CDR1 LGHNT, CDR2 FRNRAP. The CDR3 here is CASGRDTAGGYTF. CDR3 DNA: TGTGCTAGTGGCCGCGACACAGCTGGTGGCTACACCTTC.

This clone was seen a few times. One end of the junction is discordant with germline, which a read error may explain. This chain's CDR3 is CASSPPGFRGNSPLHF. The CDR3 DNA sequence: TGTGCCAGCTCCCCACCGGGATTTAGAGGCAATTCACCCCTCCACTTT. This rearrangement joins TRBV18 to TRBJ1-6, with no clear D. CDR1 is KGHSH, CDR2 LQKENI, per germline. CDR3 length: 16 residues.

This clone was detected a few times. CDR3 nucleotide sequence: TGCGCCAGCAGCTCCTCGGGGAACAATCAGCCCCAGCATTTT. It is translated as CASSSSGNNQPQHF. This chain joins TRBV5-1 and TRBJ1-5; D ambiguous. The germline V gene has CDR1 SGHRS and CDR2 YFSETQ. The CDR3 extends over 14 amino acids. The germline V and J ends were trimmed by 3 bases and 3 bases, with 10 bases remaining between them.

The J gene is TRBJ1-1, the V gene TRBV4-2; no clear D gene. This CDR3 comprises 17 residues. Looked up from germline, CDR1 is LGHNA and CDR2 is YNFKEQ. V was shortened by 4 bases and J by 4 bases, with 22 bases between the two germline ends. DNA of the CDR3: TGTGCCAGCAGCCCTATGTTGGCTACCTCTCTAAGCACTGAAGCTTTCTTT. Protein: CASSPMLATSLSTEAFF.

The chain is built from TRBV6-5 and TRBJ2-5; no reliable D call. Trimming cost V 7 bases and J 1 base, with 13 bases left between them. Germline lookup yields CDR1 MNHEY and CDR2 SVGAGI. The CDR3 spans 14 residues. Here the CDR3 DNA reads TGTGCCAGCAAACCGGGCTATCGCCAAGAGACCCAGTACTTC. Residues: CASKPGYRQETQYF.

J is TRBJ2-6 and V is TRBV2; D gene ambiguous. The CDR3 contains 14 residues. With 6 bases removed from V and 0 bases from J, the gap between germline ends came to 6 bases. Germline CDR1 SNHLY, CDR2 FYNNEI. This CDR3 reads CASRYISGANVLTF. The CDR3 DNA sequence: TGTGCCAGCAGATACATCTCTGGGGCCAACGTCCTGACTTTC.